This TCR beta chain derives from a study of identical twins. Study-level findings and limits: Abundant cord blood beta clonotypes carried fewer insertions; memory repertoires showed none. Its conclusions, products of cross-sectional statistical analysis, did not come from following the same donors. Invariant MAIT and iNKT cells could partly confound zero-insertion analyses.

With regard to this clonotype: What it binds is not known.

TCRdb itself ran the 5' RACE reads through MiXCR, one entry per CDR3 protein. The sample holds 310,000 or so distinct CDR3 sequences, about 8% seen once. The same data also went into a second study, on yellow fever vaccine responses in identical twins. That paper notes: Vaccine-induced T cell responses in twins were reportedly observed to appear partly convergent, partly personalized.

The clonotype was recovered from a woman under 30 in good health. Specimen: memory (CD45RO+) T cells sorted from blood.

Written as DNA, the CDR3 is TGTGCCAGCAGCTGGCGGGACAGAGACAATGAGCAGTTCTTC. This encodes CASSWRDRDNEQFF. V gene TRBV11-2 combines with J gene TRBJ2-1, with a possible D match to TRBD1 (7 bases). Trimming removed 4 bases from V and 5 bases from J, with 12 bases in between. Germline V gene sequence: CDR1 SGHAT, CDR2 FQNNGV. The CDR3 covers 14 residues.